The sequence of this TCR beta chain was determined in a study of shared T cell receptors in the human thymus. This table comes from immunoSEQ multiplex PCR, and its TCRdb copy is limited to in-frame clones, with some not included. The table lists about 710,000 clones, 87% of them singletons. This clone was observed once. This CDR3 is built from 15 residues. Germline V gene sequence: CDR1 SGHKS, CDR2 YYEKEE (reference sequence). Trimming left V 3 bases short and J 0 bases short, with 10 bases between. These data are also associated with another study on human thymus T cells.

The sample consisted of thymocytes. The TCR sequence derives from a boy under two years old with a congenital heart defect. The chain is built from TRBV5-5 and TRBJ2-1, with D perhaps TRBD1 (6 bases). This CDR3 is CASSYPQGSYNEQFF. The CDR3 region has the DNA TGTGCCAGCAGCTATCCACAGGGCTCCTACAATGAGCAGTTCTTC. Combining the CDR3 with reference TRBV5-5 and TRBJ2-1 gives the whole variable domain DAGVTQSPTHLIKTRGQQVTLRCSPISGHKSVSWYQQVLGQGPQFIFQYYEKEERGRGNFPDRFSARQFPNYSSELNVNALLLGDSALYLCASSYPQGSYNEQFFGPGTRLTVL.